Sequencing of this T cell receptor beta chain was carried out in a study of identifying expanded T cells in peripheral blood. Method: immunoSEQ multiplex PCR; TCRdb's copy keeps in-frame clones and lacks some. There are fewer than 110,000 clones in the sample; 87% occur only once, and about a sixth lies in the top ten. Germline V gene lookup returns CDR1 MNHEY and CDR2 SVGAGI. Between the trimmed V and J ends, which lost 4 bases and 2 bases, there was a span of 8 bases. The CDR3 loop spans 13 amino acids. This clone was detected once. Its target is unknown. Collection occurred without any documented infections or immune events in donors. The study, taken as a whole, reports: Roughly 1.2 clones differed between technical replicates, versus approximately 16 and 19 over time.

The rearrangement uses TRBV6-5 and TRBJ1-2; D is perhaps TRBD1 (6 bases). The origin of this receptor is a person aged 18 to 69 in good health. Sequencing was done on a sample of blood. The CDR3 nucleotides are TGTGCCAGCAGTTCCGACAGGAACTATGGCTACACCTTC. The encoded protein is CASSSDRNYGYTF.